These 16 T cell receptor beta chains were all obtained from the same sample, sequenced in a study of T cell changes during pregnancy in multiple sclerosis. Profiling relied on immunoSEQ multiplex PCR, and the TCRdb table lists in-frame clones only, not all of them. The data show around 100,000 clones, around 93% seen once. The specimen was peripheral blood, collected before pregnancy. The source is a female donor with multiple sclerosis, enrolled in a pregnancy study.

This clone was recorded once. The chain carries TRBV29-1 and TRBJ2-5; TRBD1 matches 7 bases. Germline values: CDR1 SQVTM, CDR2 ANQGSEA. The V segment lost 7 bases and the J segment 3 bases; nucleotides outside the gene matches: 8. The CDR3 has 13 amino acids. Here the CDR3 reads CSARQGNEETQYF. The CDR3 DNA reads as TGCAGCGCCCGACAGGGAAACGAAGAGACCCAGTACTTC.

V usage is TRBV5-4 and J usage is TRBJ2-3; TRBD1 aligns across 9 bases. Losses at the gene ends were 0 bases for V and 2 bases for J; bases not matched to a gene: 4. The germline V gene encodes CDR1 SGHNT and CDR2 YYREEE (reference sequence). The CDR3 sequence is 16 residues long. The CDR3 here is CASSLEAQGATDTQYF. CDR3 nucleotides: TGTGCCAGCAGCTTGGAGGCACAGGGGGCCACAGATACGCAGTATTTT. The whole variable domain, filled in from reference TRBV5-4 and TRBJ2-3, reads ETGVTQSPTHLIKTRGQQVTLRCSSQSGHNTVSWYQQALGQGPQFIFQYYREEENGRGNFPPRFSGLQFPNYSSELNVNALELDDSALYLCASSLEAQGATDTQYFGPGTRLTVL.

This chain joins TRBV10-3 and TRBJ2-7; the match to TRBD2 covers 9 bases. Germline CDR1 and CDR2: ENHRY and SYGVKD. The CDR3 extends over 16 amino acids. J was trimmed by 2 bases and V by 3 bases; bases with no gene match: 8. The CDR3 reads CAISEAGGTGAYEQYF. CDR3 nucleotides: TGTGCCATCAGTGAAGCGGGGGGAACAGGAGCCTACGAGCAGTACTTC.

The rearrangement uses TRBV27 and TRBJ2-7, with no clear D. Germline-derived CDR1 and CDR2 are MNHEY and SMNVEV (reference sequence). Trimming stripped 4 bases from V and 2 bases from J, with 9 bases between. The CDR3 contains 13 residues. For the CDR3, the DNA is TGTGCCAGCAGTTATGGCCTCGCCTACGAGCAGTACTTC. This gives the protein CASSYGLAYEQYF.

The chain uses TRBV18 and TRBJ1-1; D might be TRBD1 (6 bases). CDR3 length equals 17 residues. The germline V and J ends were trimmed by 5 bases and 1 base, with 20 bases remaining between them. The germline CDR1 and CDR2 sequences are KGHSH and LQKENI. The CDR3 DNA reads TGTGCCAGCTCATCGCTGCCGGGACAAACTTCGAACACTGAAGCTTTCTTT. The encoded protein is CASSSLPGQTSNTEAFF.

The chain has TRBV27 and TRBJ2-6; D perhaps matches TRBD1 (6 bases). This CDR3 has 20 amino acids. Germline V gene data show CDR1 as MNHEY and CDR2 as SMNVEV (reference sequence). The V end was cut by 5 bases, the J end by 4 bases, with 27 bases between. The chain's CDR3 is CASSLLAIPKDSTGANVLTF. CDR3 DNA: TGTGCCAGCAGTCTCCTAGCAATACCTAAGGACAGTACCGGGGCCAACGTCCTGACTTTC.

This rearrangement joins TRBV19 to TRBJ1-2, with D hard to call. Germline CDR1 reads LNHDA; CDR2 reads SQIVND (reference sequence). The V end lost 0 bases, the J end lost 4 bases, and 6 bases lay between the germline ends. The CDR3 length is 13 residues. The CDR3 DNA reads TGTGCCAGTAGTATAGAATTAGCCTATGGCTACACCTTC. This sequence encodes CASSIELAYGYTF. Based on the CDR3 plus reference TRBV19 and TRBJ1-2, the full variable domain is DGGITQSPKYLFRKEGQNVTLSCEQNLNHDAMYWYRQDPGQGLRLIYYSQIVNDFQKGDIAEGYSVSREKKESFPLTVTSAQKNPTAFYLCASSIELAYGYTFGSGTRLTVV.

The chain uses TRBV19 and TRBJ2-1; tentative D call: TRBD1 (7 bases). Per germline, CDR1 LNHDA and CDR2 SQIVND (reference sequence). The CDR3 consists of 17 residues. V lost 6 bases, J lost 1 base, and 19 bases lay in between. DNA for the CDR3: TGTGCCAGTAGGAGGGGGCTTTTGGCGGGATCCTACAATGAGCAGTTCTTC. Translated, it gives CASRRGLLAGSYNEQFF.

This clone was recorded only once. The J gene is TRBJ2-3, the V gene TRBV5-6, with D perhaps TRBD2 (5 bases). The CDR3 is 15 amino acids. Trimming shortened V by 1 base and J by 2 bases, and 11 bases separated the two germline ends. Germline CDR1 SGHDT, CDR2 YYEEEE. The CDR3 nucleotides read TGTGCCAGCAGCTTGTCCCGAGACTACACAGATACGCAGTATTTT. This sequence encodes CASSLSRDYTDTQYF.

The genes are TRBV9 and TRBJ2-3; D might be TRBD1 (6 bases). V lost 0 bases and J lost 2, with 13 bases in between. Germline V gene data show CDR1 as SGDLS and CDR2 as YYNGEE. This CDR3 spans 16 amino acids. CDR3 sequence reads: CASSVVGQGFTDTQYF. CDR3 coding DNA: TGTGCCAGCAGCGTAGTCGGCCAGGGGTTCACAGATACGCAGTATTTT.

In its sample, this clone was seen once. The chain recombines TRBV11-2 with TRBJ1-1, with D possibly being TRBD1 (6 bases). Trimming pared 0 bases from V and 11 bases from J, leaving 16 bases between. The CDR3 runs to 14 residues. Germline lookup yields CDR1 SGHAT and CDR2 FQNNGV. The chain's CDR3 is CASSLEARGVGAFF. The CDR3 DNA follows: TGTGCCAGCAGCTTAGAGGCCAGGGGAGTGGGGGCTTTCTTT.

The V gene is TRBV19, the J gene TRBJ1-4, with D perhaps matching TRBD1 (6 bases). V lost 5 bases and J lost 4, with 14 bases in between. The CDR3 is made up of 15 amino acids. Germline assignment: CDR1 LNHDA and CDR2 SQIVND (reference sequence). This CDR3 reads CASSRLDSVNEKLFF. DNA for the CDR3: TGTGCCAGTAGTCGCTTGGACAGTGTTAATGAAAAACTGTTTTTT.

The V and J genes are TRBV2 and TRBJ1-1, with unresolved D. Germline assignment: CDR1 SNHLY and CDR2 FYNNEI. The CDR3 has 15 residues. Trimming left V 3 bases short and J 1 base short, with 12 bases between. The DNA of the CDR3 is TGTGCCAGCAGTGAGGAACAGCAATGGAACACTGAAGCTTTCTTT. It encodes CASSEEQQWNTEAFF.

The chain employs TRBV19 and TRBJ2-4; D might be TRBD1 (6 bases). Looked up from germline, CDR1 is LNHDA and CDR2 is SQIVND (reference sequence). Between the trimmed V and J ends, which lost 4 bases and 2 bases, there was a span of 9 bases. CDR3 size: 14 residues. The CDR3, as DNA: TGTGCCAGTAGTACCGGGACAACCAAAAACATTCAGTACTTC. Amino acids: CASSTGTTKNIQYF.

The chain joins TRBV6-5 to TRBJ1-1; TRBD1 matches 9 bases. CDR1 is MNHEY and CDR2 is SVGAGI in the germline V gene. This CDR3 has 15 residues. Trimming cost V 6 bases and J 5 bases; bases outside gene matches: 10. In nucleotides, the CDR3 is TGTGCCAGCAGCCACAGAGACAGGGGGACGACTGAAGCTTTCTTT. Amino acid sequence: CASSHRDRGTTEAFF.

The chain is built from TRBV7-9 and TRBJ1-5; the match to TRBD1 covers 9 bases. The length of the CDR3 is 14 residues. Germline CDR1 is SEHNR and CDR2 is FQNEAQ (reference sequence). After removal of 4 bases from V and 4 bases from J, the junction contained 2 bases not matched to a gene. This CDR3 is CASSSGTGNQPQHF. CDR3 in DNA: TGTGCCAGCAGCTCCGGGACAGGGAATCAGCCCCAGCATTTT.